This TCR beta chain was recorded in a study of cytomegalovirus exposure and HLA in healthy donors. Study results and caveats: An analysis done earlier found most TCR beta V segments productive about 87% or about 30% of the time. It has been reported that TCR beta sequences accurately predicted the HLA-A and HLA-B alleles of most subjects.

Germline loops: CDR1 SGHTA, CDR2 FQGNSA. This CDR3 is 14 amino acids long. With V trimmed by 7 bases and J by 15 bases, 13 bases remained unmatched. For this clone: As yet, its antigen is unknown.

PCR amplification relied on 60 Vbeta primers (plus 13 Jbeta primers). As handled by the study authors: In a later analysis, roughly 11 million of 75 million to 90 million unique beta chains occurred in at least two donors. Generated by immunoSEQ multiplex PCR, the TCRdb table keeps only in-frame clones and is missing some. V and J calls and clone size are as listed in that table; D and trimming were resolved from the DNA. The table records approximately 160,000 clones, just under 85% of them present only once. Material for sequencing was PBMCs. The V call is TRBV7-2, the J call TRBJ1-6; the match to TRBD1 covers 9 bases. This sequence originates from a girl aged 10 to 17 in good health and CMV-seropositive. CDR3 coding DNA: TGTGCCAGCAACAGACCGGGACAGGGTGTGCACCTCCACTTT. Protein product: CASNRPGQGVHLHF.